The next 29 T cell receptor beta chains were all read from a single sample in a study of glioma-infiltrating T cells after dendritic cell vaccination. Time point defined: after dendritic cell vaccination, including at tumor progression/relapse. Method: immunoSEQ multiplex PCR; TCRdb's copy keeps in-frame clones and lacks some. This sample has over 65,000 clones; around 85% occur once, and the top ten carry roughly 8.4%. Specimen: blood, collected after dendritic cell vaccination. Every receptor here comes from a human donor with glioblastoma.

The chain links TRBV7-2 to TRBJ2-1; 9 bases line up with TRBD2. The CDR3 totals 16 residues. J was trimmed by 6 bases and V by 2 bases; bases with no gene match: 8. Looked up from germline, CDR1 is SGHTA and CDR2 is FQGNSA. In DNA, the CDR3 is TGTGCCAGCAGCTTAAAGGGCGGGAGGGCCAGCAATGAGCAGTTCTTC. It codes for CASSLKGGRASNEQFF.

This rearrangement joins TRBV6-5 to TRBJ1-5; 7 bases are a match to TRBD1. V shed 8 bases and J 4 bases; nucleotides not matched to a gene: 5. The CDR3 runs 13 residues. Germline V lookup: CDR1 MNHEY, CDR2 SVGAGI. CDR3 protein: CASGRTGNQPQHF. CDR3 bases: TGTGCCAGCGGTAGGACAGGTAATCAGCCCCAGCATTTT.

The chain uses TRBV15 and TRBJ2-1; 7 bases map to TRBD2. The J segment lost 3 bases and the V segment lost 5 bases, leaving 7 bases of the junction unmatched. Germline CDR1 and CDR2: LNHNV and YYDKDF (reference sequence). The CDR3 is made up of 15 amino acids. CDR3 loop: CATSDAGVNYNEQFF. The CDR3 nucleotides read TGTGCCACCAGCGACGCGGGGGTTAACTACAATGAGCAGTTCTTC.

This clone was seen a single time. V and J are TRBV4-1 and TRBJ2-1, with TRBD2 identical over 10 bases. V shed 3 bases and J 5 bases; nucleotides not matched to a gene: 13. The CDR3 runs to 18 residues. From germline, CDR1 is MGHRA and CDR2 YSYEKL. The CDR3 reads CASSQVLAGPTDNNEQFF. Written as DNA, the CDR3 is TGCGCCAGCAGCCAGGTACTAGCGGGGCCTACCGACAACAATGAGCAGTTCTTC.

The chain is built from TRBV7-2 and TRBJ2-5; 12 nucleotides match TRBD1. TRBJ2-7 explains the end of the DNA better; the J call may be wrong. This CDR3 region has 17 residues. Germline V gene sequence: CDR1 SGHTA, CDR2 FQGNSA. The CDR3 DNA sequence: TGTGCCAGCAGCGCCGGGACAGGGGGCTTAAGCTCCTACGAGCAGTACTTC. Translated, it gives CASSAGTGGLSSYEQYF.

J is TRBJ1-5 and V is TRBV7-9, with D perhaps matching TRBD1 (6 bases). The CDR3 spans 14 residues. Germline CDR1 is SEHNR and CDR2 is FQNEAQ (reference sequence). V was cut by 5 bases and J by 3 bases, with 11 bases left in between. CDR3 sequence reads: CASSPGTSNQPQHF. In nucleotides, the CDR3 is TGTGCCAGCAGCCCTGGGACATCCAATCAGCCCCAGCATTTT. Using reference TRBV7-9 and TRBJ1-5 for the parts outside the CDR3, the full variable domain is DTGVSQNPRHKITKRGQNVTFRCDPISEHNRLYWYRQTLGQGPEFLTYFQNEAQLEKSRLLSDRFSAERPKGSFSTLEIQRTEQGDSAMYLCASSPGTSNQPQHFGDGTRLSIL.

This chain uses TRBV7-8 with TRBJ2-1, with 7 nucleotides matching TRBD2. The CDR3 runs to 16 residues. Looked up from germline, CDR1 is SGHVS and CDR2 is FQNEAQ. Trimming cost V 2 bases and J 9 bases; bases outside gene matches: 13. In DNA, the CDR3 is TGTGCCAGCAGCTTAAGAGTAGGACTAGATTTGGGTGAGCAGTTCTTC. As protein: CASSLRVGLDLGEQFF.

The rearrangement links TRBV6-5 to TRBJ2-3; 7 nucleotides align to TRBD1. Germline trimming cut 2 bases from V and 0 bases from J; bases unmatched to any gene: 5. This CDR3 comprises 16 residues. Germline V gene lookup returns CDR1 MNHEY and CDR2 SVGAGI. CDR3: CASSYGTAPSTDTQYF. In nucleotides, the CDR3 is TGTGCCAGCAGTTACGGGACAGCTCCTAGCACAGATACGCAGTATTTT.

The V gene is TRBV2, the J gene TRBJ2-7; TRBD1 agrees at 7 bases. V shed 6 bases and J 2 bases; nucleotides not matched to a gene: 10. Germline CDR1 and CDR2: SNHLY and FYNNEI. CDR3 length equals 15 residues. CDR3 nucleotides: TGTGCCAGCAGGACAGGGTACGGGAAGGCCTACGAGCAGTACTTC. This encodes CASRTGYGKAYEQYF.

The chain joins TRBV7-2 to TRBJ2-4; TRBD1 might be the D (6 bases). The germline CDR1 and CDR2 sequences are SGHTA and FQGNSA. The V and J ends lost 5 bases and 3 bases respectively, with 11 bases between them. The length of the CDR3 is 14 residues. For the CDR3, the DNA is TGTGCCAGCAGCCAGACAGGCGGCAAAAACATTCAGTACTTC. Protein sequence: CASSQTGGKNIQYF.

This chain connects TRBV5-1 to TRBJ2-7; perhaps TRBD1 as D (6 bases). Trimming left V 2 bases short and J 5 bases short, with 20 bases between. The CDR3 has 16 amino acids. Germline values: CDR1 SGHRS, CDR2 YFSETQ. The CDR3 protein is CASSFSTRAGADEQYF. The CDR3 coding sequence is TGCGCCAGCAGCTTCTCAACTAGGGCAGGGGCGGACGAGCAGTACTTC. The entire variable domain, with the rest obtained from reference TRBV5-1 and TRBJ2-7, is as follows: KAGVTQTPRYLIKTRGQQVTLSCSPISGHRSVSWYQQTPGQGLQFLFEYFSETQRNKGNFPGRFSGRQFSNSRSEMNVSTLELGDSALYLCASSFSTRAGADEQYFGPGTRLTVT.

The chain recombines TRBV9 with TRBJ2-7, with 12 bases lining up with TRBD1. This CDR3 is 15 amino acids long. CDR1 and CDR2 (germline): SGDLS, YYNGEE. The V and J ends lost 3 bases and 4 bases, in that order; junction bases with no gene match: 5. The CDR3 loop is CASSGPGQGAYEQYF. The CDR3 DNA reads as TGTGCCAGCAGCGGCCCGGGACAGGGGGCGTACGAGCAGTACTTC.

The J gene is TRBJ2-1, the V gene TRBV5-1, with D possibly being TRBD2 (6 bases). Germline CDR1 SGHRS, CDR2 YFSETQ. The CDR3 runs 16 residues. V lost 0 bases and J lost 5, with 15 bases in between. The CDR3 DNA is TGCGCCAGCAGCTTGGACGTGGGAGGTCCTCACAATGAGCAGTTCTTC. It codes for CASSLDVGGPHNEQFF.

This chain uses TRBV18 with TRBJ1-4, with a tentative D call TRBD1 (5 bases). The ends were cut back, 2 bases at V and 4 bases at J, with 20 bases in the middle. The germline V gene encodes CDR1 KGHSH and CDR2 LQKENI. This CDR3 region has 18 residues. CDR3 region: CASSPSTLSQGYNEKLFF. The DNA for the CDR3 is TGTGCCAGCTCACCATCGACCCTTAGTCAGGGATATAATGAAAAACTGTTTTTT.

The chain recombines TRBV29-1 with TRBJ2-1; D unresolved. V dropped 7 bases and J dropped 0 bases, with 19 bases sitting between them. The CDR3 loop spans 16 amino acids. Germline CDR1 is SQVTM and CDR2 is ANQGSEA. The CDR3 DNA is TGCAGCGCCACCCCCGAAGTGGGCAGCTCCTACAATGAGCAGTTCTTC. Translating it yields CSATPEVGSSYNEQFF.

CDR3 in DNA: TGCGCCAGCAGCCCTGGGACTAGCGGGGGTCAAGAGACCCAGTACTTC. Translating gives CASSPGTSGGQETQYF. The rearrangement links TRBV5-1 to TRBJ2-5; TRBD2 agrees at 14 bases. CDR3 length: 16 residues. J gave up 2 bases and V 4 bases, and 4 bases lay outside the gene matches. CDR1 and CDR2 from the germline V gene are SGHRS and YFSETQ.

This clone was found many times. The identical CDR3 is also encoded by other nucleotide sequences in the sample. The genes are TRBV9 and TRBJ1-4; TRBD1 might be the D (5 bases). The V and J ends lost 3 bases and 5 bases respectively, with 11 bases between them. CDR3 length: 14 amino acids. Germline-derived CDR1 and CDR2 are SGDLS and YYNGEE. The CDR3: CASSAPGENEKLFF. In nucleotides, the CDR3 is TGTGCCAGCAGCGCCCCGGGGGAGAATGAAAAACTGTTTTTT.

The chain uses TRBV28 and TRBJ2-1; 7 bases agree with TRBD2. From germline, CDR1 is MDHEN and CDR2 SYDVKM. The CDR3 has 14 residues. J lost 2 bases, V lost 8 bases, and 6 bases had no gene match. The CDR3 loop reads CASGYSGPYNEQFF. The DNA of the CDR3 is TGTGCCAGCGGGTATAGCGGGCCCTACAATGAGCAGTTCTTC.

The chain uses TRBV5-6 and TRBJ2-7; maybe TRBD1 (6 bases). CDR1 and CDR2 (germline): SGHDT, YYEEEE. The CDR3 extends over 14 amino acids. Deletions cut 2 bases from V and 2 bases from J, with 11 bases between. The CDR3 loop is CASSLRQDPYEQYF. In DNA form, the CDR3 reads TGTGCCAGCAGCTTAAGACAGGATCCCTACGAGCAGTACTTC.

This chain joins TRBV10-3 and TRBJ1-2, with 10 bases lining up with TRBD1. CDR1 is ENHRY and CDR2 is SYGVKD in the germline V gene. After removal of 9 bases from V and 7 bases from J, the junction contained 5 bases not matched to a gene. There are 12 residues in the CDR3. CDR3 sequence reads: CAIRQGALGYTF. Here the CDR3 DNA reads TGTGCCATTAGACAGGGGGCCCTTGGCTACACCTTC.

This clone was observed once. This chain joins TRBV6-5 and TRBJ1-4; 11 nucleotides agree with TRBD1. Trimming cost V 2 bases and J 7 bases; bases outside gene matches: 3. This CDR3 contains 15 residues. Germline lookup yields CDR1 MNHEY and CDR2 SVGAGI. The CDR3 here is CASSYGQGASEKLFF. The DNA of the CDR3 is TGTGCCAGCAGTTACGGACAGGGGGCGTCTGAAAAACTGTTTTTT.

The chain couples TRBV28 to TRBJ1-1; TRBD1 is a possible D gene (5 bases). Germline V gene sequence: CDR1 MDHEN, CDR2 SYDVKM. The CDR3 is 14 residues long. V lost 4 bases and J lost 0, with 9 bases in between. The CDR3 DNA follows: TGTGCCAGCAGTTCAGGGTACGTGAACACTGAAGCTTTCTTT. Amino acid sequence: CASSSGYVNTEAFF. The full variable domain, in which reference TRBV28 and TRBJ1-1 provide the parts outside the CDR3, is DVKVTQSSRYLVKRTGEKVFLECVQDMDHENMFWYRQDPGLGLRLIYFSYDVKMKEKGDIPEGYSVSREKKERFSLILESASTNQTSMYLCASSSGYVNTEAFFGQGTRLTVV.

The chain has TRBV7-9 and TRBJ2-1, with a tentative D call TRBD2 (6 bases). Germline CDR1 SEHNR, CDR2 FQNEAQ (reference sequence). The CDR3 extends over 16 amino acids. Trimming shortened V by 5 bases and J by 3 bases, and 17 bases separated the two germline ends. The CDR3 loop reads CASSTQLARRYNEQFF. The CDR3, as DNA: TGTGCCAGCAGCACGCAACTAGCCAGGCGCTACAATGAGCAGTTCTTC. Full variable domain (remainder filled in from reference TRBV7-9 and TRBJ2-1): DTGVSQNPRHKITKRGQNVTFRCDPISEHNRLYWYRQTLGQGPEFLTYFQNEAQLEKSRLLSDRFSAERPKGSFSTLEIQRTEQGDSAMYLCASSTQLARRYNEQFFGPGTRLTVL.

This rearrangement joins TRBV5-1 to TRBJ1-5; 7 bases fit TRBD1. The J segment lost 0 bases and the V segment lost 4 bases, leaving 7 bases of the junction unmatched. CDR3 size: 16 residues. The germline gives CDR1 SGHRS, CDR2 YFSETQ. CDR3 DNA: TGCGCCAGCAGCGCACAGGGGCCGGGTAGCAATCAGCCCCAGCATTTT. Its protein is CASSAQGPGSNQPQHF.

The chain joins TRBV28 to TRBJ2-7; TRBD2 aligns across 11 bases. V lost 5 bases, J lost 1 base, and 10 bases stayed unmatched. Germline loops: CDR1 MDHEN, CDR2 SYDVKM. The CDR3 runs 17 residues. The CDR3 nucleotides are TGTGCCAGCAGTCGAGAAGAGACTAGCGGGACGTCCTACGAGCAGTACTTC. As protein: CASSREETSGTSYEQYF.

The chain employs TRBV6-6 and TRBJ1-4, with 7 bases fitting TRBD1. CDR1 and CDR2 (germline): MNHNY, SVGAGI (reference sequence). The V segment lost 0 bases and the J segment 8 bases; nucleotides outside the gene matches: 9. The CDR3 consists of 16 residues. CDR3 in amino acids: CASSYSKAGGGEKLFF. For the CDR3, the DNA is TGTGCCAGCAGTTACTCGAAGGCAGGGGGTGGGGAAAAACTGTTTTTT.

V gene TRBV9 combines with J gene TRBJ2-7; D not resolved. Germline V gene lookup returns CDR1 SGDLS and CDR2 YYNGEE. This CDR3 has 15 residues. V was trimmed by 0 bases and J by 2 bases, leaving 12 bases between them. The CDR3 sequence: CASSVGSFAAYEQYF. For the CDR3, the DNA is TGTGCCAGCAGCGTAGGGAGCTTTGCGGCCTACGAGCAGTACTTC.

This clone was detected once. The gene calls are TRBV5-3 and TRBJ2-3; 10 bases match TRBD2. Being an ORF, TRBV5-3 has a function that is uncertain. V lost 4 bases to trimming and J lost 2 bases; unmatched junction nucleotides: 19. The CDR3 consists of 20 residues. The CDR3 region has the DNA TGTGCCAGAAGCATCCTAGCGGGGGCTATTATCGGCCCTCCCACAGATACGCAGTATTTT. Translating it yields CARSILAGAIIGPPTDTQYF.

The rearrangement joins TRBV4-3 to TRBJ2-7; TRBD1 aligns across 8 bases. The J segment lost 3 bases and the V segment lost 3 bases, leaving 10 bases of the junction unmatched. CDR3 length: 16 amino acids. CDR1 is LGHNA and CDR2 is YSLEER in the germline V gene. The CDR3 coding sequence is TGCGCCAGCAGCCACCTCACAGGGGGGATCTTCTACGAGCAGTACTTC. Amino acid sequence: CASSHLTGGIFYEQYF.